This T cell receptor (beta chain) was identified during a study of OX40 agonist ivuxolimab in advanced cancers. In the study overall: Of the participants, 40% had some prior anti-PD-1, anti-PD-L1 or anti-CTLA-4 therapy, which was allowed.

Findings and caveats of the study: The antigens recognized by the expanded peripheral T cells, that is their antigen specificity, were not determined. At doses 0.1 to 3.0 mg/kg, CD4+ and CD8+ clones expanded.

The repertoire was sequenced with immunoSEQ multiplex PCR; TCRdb's copy has only in-frame clones and lacks some. The sample lists over 55,000 clones; 84% were seen once. About this clone itself: Its antigen is not known.

Deletions cut 0 bases from V and 6 bases from J, with 8 bases between. The CDR3 has 13 residues. Germline values: CDR1 SGHTA, CDR2 FQGTGA. This chain links TRBV7-3 with TRBJ1-1; D remains unclear. The specimen was CD4+ or CD8+ T cells sorted from blood, collected in a trial of the OX40 agonist ivuxolimab. The sequence was collected from an adult with an advanced solid tumor such as melanoma, head and neck, liver or kidney cancer. This CDR3 reads CASSLTLRSEAFF. The DNA for the CDR3 is TGTGCCAGCAGCTTAACGTTAAGATCTGAAGCTTTCTTT.